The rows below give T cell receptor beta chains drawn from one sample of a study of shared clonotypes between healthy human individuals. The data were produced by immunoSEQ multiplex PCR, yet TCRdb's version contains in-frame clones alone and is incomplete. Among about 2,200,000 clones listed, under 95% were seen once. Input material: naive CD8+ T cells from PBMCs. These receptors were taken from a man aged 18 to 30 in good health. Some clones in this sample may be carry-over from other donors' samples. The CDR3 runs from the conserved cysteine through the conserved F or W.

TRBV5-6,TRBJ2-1,CASSLGEGSYNEQFF
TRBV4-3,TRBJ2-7,CASSQGDGTSPYEQYF
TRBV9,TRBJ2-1,CASSVQGQGFYNEQFF
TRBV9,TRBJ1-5,CASSGPGQINQPQHF
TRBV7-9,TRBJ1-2,CASSLADLLIGYTF
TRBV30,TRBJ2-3,CAWSSPAELYGDTQYF
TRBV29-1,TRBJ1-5,CSVDGGGSNQPQHF
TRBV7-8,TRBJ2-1,CASSLVDLFNEQFF
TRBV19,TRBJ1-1,CASRDRFEAFF
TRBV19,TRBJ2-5,CASSSDRGQETQYF
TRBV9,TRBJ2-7,CASSVGGLAYHEQYF
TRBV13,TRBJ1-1,CASSRGEGRMNTEAFF
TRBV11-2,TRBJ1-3,CASSSPVQGGNTIYF
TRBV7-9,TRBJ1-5,CASSLTAGQPQHF
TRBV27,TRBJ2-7,CASSFGTDYEQYF
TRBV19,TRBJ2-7,CASSGTPSGSSVYEQYF
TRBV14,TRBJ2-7,CASSQGIGEQYF
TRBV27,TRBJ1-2,CASMVLSFYGYTF
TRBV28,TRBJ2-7,CASSPILSSEQYF
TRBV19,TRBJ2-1,CASSRGTSNNEQFF
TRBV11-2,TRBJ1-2,CASSPRDRDYGYTF
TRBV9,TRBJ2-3,CASSVGADTQYF
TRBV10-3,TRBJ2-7,CAATTGGNYEQYF
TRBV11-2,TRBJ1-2,CASSLAAGGNYGYTF
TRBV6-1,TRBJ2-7,CASSGPSGRVYEQYF
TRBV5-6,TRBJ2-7,CASSLAGTGWEEYF
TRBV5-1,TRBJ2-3,CASTSGDTQYF
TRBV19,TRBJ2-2,CASRIGRPGELFF
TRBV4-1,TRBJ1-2,CASSQITGGAGYTF
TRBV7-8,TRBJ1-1,CASSRDRVQAFF
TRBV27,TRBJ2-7,CASGGGQGDYEQYF
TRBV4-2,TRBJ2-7,CASSLRGDSDEQYF
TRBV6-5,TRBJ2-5,CASSYSSGRGETQYF
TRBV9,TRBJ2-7,CASSVIGTDDEQYF
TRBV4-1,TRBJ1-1,CASSQEGQGVMNTEAFF
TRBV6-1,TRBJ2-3,CASSVWRAAPDTQYF
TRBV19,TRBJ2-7,CASSITSGNQYEQYF
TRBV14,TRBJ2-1,CASSHPGQVIYNEQFF
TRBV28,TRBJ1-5,CASGGLVGNQPQHF
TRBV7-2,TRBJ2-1,CASSPEGTSGNHEQFF
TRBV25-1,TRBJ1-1,CASSDPAGDSEAFF
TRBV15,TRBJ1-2,CATSARVNYGYTF
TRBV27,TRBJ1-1,CASGIQRNTEAFF
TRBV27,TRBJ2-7,CASSLGVYSYEQYF
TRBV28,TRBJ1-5,CASSFTGTGSNQPQHF
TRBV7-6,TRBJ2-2,CASSWLSGPGELFF
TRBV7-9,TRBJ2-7,CASSDQGRGAREQYF
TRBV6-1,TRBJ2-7,CASSEQSGTGFLKYF
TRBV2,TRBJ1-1,CASSEYSTEAFF
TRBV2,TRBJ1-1,CASSERGIEAFF
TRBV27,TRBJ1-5,CASSPTPNTDQPQHF
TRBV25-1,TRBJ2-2,CASSAPWTGESTGELFF